Sequencing of this T cell receptor (beta chain) was carried out in a study of cytomegalovirus exposure and HLA in healthy donors. General study results and limits: The authors listed about 170 TCR beta chains as cytomegalovirus-associated. An analysis done earlier found most TCR beta V segments productive about 87% or about 30% of the time.

A word on this clone: Its antigen is not known.

It was with 60 Vbeta and 13 Jbeta primers that the PCR ran. Data came from immunoSEQ multiplex PCR; TCRdb stores just in-frame clones and leaves some out. Among about 200,000 clones listed, about 80% were seen once. Germline V CDR1 and CDR2: SGDLS, YYNGEE. This CDR3 contains 14 residues. V gave up 7 bases and J gave up 0 bases; unmatched junction bases: 3. The chain joins TRBV9 to TRBJ1-3, with 8 nucleotides matching TRBD1. The sequence came from a woman aged 35 to 49 in good health and CMV-seronegative. Specimen: PBMCs. CDR3 loop: CASRQGNSGNTIYF. The CDR3 region has the DNA TGTGCCAGCCGACAGGGGAACTCTGGAAACACCATATATTTT.